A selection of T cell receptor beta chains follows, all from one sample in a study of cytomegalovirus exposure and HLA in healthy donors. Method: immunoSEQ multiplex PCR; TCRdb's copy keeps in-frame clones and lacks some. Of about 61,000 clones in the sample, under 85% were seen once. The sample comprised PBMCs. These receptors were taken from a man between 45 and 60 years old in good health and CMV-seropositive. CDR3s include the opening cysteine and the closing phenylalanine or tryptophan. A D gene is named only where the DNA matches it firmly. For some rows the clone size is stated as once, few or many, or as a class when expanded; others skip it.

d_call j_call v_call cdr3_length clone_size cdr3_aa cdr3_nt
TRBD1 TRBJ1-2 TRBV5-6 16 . CASSWTGAYTNYGYTF TGTGCCAGCAGCTGGACAGGCGCCTATACTAACTATGGCTACACCTTC
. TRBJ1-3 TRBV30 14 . CAWRQRGIGNTIYF TGTGCCTGGAGGCAAAGGGGTATAGGAAACACCATATATTTT
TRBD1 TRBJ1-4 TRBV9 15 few CASSVDVTGFEKLFF TGTGCCAGCAGCGTAGACGTGACAGGGTTTGAAAAACTGTTTTTT
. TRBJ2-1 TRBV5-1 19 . CASISQGVVSTGATDEQFF TGCGCCAGCATCTCTCAGGGTGTCGTCAGTACGGGAGCTACTGATGAGCAGTTCTTC
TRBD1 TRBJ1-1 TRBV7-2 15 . CASSLQGLANTEAFF TGTGCCAGCAGCCTACAGGGGCTAGCCAACACTGAAGCTTTCTTT
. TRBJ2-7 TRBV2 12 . CASSTGNYEQYF TGTGCCAGCAGTACCGGGAATTACGAGCAGTACTTC
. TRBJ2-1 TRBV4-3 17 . CHSSQDPIVLISNEQFF TGCCACAGCAGCCAAGATCCGATCGTACTCATCTCCAATGAGCAGTTCTTC
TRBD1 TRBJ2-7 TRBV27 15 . CASSPQQGAKYEQYF TGTGCCAGCAGTCCTCAACAGGGGGCTAAGTACGAGCAGTACTTC
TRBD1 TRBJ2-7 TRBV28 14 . CASSLGDSNYEQYF TGTGCCAGCAGTTTAGGGGACAGCAACTACGAGCAGTACTTC
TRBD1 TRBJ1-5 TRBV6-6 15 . CASSPPDRLNQPQHF TGTGCCAGCAGTCCCCCGGACAGGCTCAATCAGCCCCAGCATTTT
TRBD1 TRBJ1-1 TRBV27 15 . CASSFLGQGATEAFF TGTGCCAGCAGTTTCCTGGGACAGGGGGCCACTGAAGCTTTCTTT
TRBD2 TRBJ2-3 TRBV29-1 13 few CSVEALAGVAQYF TGCAGCGTTGAAGCACTAGCGGGAGTCGCGCAGTATTTT
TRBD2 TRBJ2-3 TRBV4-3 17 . CASGQDRKRGGEDTQYF TGCGCCAGCGGCCAAGATCGTAAGCGGGGGGGAGAAGATACGCAGTATTTT
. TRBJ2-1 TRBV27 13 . CASSYDYYNEQFF TGTGCCAGCAGTTATGACTACTACAATGAGCAGTTCTTC
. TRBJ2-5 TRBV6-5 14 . CASSPRSLRETQYF TGTGCCAGCAGCCCCCGGAGCCTCCGAGAGACCCAGTACTTC
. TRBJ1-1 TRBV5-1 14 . CASLSSGVNTEAFF TGCGCCAGCCTCTCCTCGGGGGTTAACACTGAAGCTTTCTTT
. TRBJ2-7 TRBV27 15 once CASSLVFVGLYEQYF TGTGCCAGCAGTTTGGTTTTTGTGGGGCTCTACGAGCAGTACTTC
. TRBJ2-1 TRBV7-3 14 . CASSLRGAHNEQFF TGTGCCAGCAGCTTACGGGGGGCACACAATGAGCAGTTCTTC
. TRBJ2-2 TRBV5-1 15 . CASSFGLRDTGELFF TGCGCCAGCAGCTTCGGCCTCAGGGACACCGGGGAGCTGTTTTTT
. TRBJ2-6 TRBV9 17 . CASSVGEIPFEANVLTF TGTGCCAGCAGCGTAGGTGAGATCCCATTCGAGGCCAACGTCCTGACTTTC
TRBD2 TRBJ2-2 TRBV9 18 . CASSVRLAGGRGTGELFF TGTGCCAGCAGCGTACGACTAGCGGGGGGGCGAGGCACCGGGGAGCTGTTTTTT
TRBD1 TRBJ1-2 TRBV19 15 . CASTGGGTGNYGYTF TGTGCCAGTACTGGGGGCGGGACAGGAAACTATGGCTACACCTTC
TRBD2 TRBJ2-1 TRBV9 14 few CASSVDGGTNEQFF TGTGCCAGCAGCGTAGACGGGGGGACGAATGAGCAGTTCTTC
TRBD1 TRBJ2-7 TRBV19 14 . CASRRTGGSYEQYF TGTGCCAGTAGAAGGACAGGGGGGTCCTACGAGCAGTACTTC